The sequence of this TCR beta chain was determined in a study of T cells expressing NK-cell markers. Study as a whole: Cells sorted as CD3+CD56+NKG2C+, CD3+CD56+NKG2C- and CD3+CD56-NKG2C+ T cells supplied the TCR beta repertoires. Study observations and caveats: Nothing established the HCMV specificity of expanded NKG2C+ T cell clones. In about six donors, dominant CD3+CD56+NKG2C+ clonotypes ranked among the top 10 CD8+ clonotypes.

This CDR3 spans 16 amino acids. Germline lookup yields CDR1 KGHDR and CDR2 SFDVKD. 5'RACE template switching built TCR beta cDNA with unique molecular identifiers. Each CDR3 protein gets one entry in TCRdb, which reprocessed the 5' RACE reads and gives no DNA. The sample holds 200,000 to 300,000 distinct CDR3 sequences. In regard to this clonotype: Its antigen is currently unknown.

The rearrangement uses TRBV24-1 and TRBJ2-7; there is no DNA to check the TCRdb D call of TRBD1. The sequenced sample was blood T cells: a sorted CD56 or NKG2C T cell subset, CD4+ or CD8+ T cells, or bulk PBMC T cells (not recorded which). The sequence derives from a woman aged 18-70 years in good health. The CDR3 is CATSDPGQGRPYEQYF.